This TCR beta chain was documented in a study of blood T cell repertoires in COVID-19. Overall study context: Some COVID-19 samples were acute and others convalescent; all came from the United States, Italy and Spain. Nucleic acid was either cDNA or gDNA, and it came from T cells, B-cell-depleted T cells, or PBMCs.

Methods used by the authors: From reference gene primer amplification, estimates of nucleated cell counts were derived. TCRdb's table, derived via immunoSEQ multiplex PCR, lists solely in-frame clones and lacks some. V, J and clone size were drawn from that table, and D and trimming were deduced from the DNA. The sample includes about 110,000 clones, 81% of them seen just once. With V trimmed by 6 bases and J by 2 bases, 23 bases remained unmatched. CDR3 length: 21 amino acids. Germline CDR1 reads MNHNY; CDR2 reads SVGAGI (reference sequence). The chain combines TRBV6-6 with TRBJ1-5, with 9 positions matching TRBD1. The sequence derives from a woman in her sixties or seventies with acute or convalescent COVID-19. The sequenced sample consisted of peripheral blood. This CDR3 is CASSPRMTGTGNYYGNQPQHF. The CDR3 DNA sequence: TGTGCCAGCAGCCCGAGAATGACCGGGACAGGGAATTATTATGGCAATCAGCCCCAGCATTTT.